This TCR beta chain was sequenced in a study of regulatory T cells in long-lasting Graves disease. Turning to the study itself: Persistent cases took antithyroid drugs over 5 years and stayed TSH receptor antibody positive. Study-wide findings and caveats: Persistent patients had more shared public clonotypes (2,741) than new patients (roughly 900).

iRepertoire HTBI primers and Arm-PCR of CDR3 regions built TCR beta libraries. TCRdb re-analysed the multiplex PCR reads in MiXCR, keeping a single row per CDR3 protein. Counted here are a few hundred thousand distinct CDR3 sequences, about a quarter occurring once; the ten biggest clones make up around 26%. The time point denotes: persistent/refractory GD, antithyroid drugs over 5 years with positive TRAb. The TCR library was made from RNA that had been extracted from PBMCs in TRIzol. The count of this clonotype is one. Its antigen is not identified. The source of this sequence is a female donor with Graves disease. Sample: peripheral blood mononuclear cells (PBMCs), taken when the disease was refractory, from a patient treated with antithyroid drugs.

In nucleotides, the CDR3 is TGTGCCAGCAGTCCCAGGGGGGGGGGAGGCAACGTCCTGACTTTC. It encodes CASSPRGGGGNVLTF. The V and J genes are TRBV12-3 or TRBV12-4 and TRBJ2-6; D may correspond to TRBD1 or TRBD2 (7 bases each). V lost 5 bases and J 9 bases, leaving 17 bases between the germline ends. This CDR3 has 15 amino acids.